A selection of T cell receptor beta chains follows, all from one sample in a study of T cells after yellow fever vaccination. TCRdb used MiXCR to reprocess the 5' RACE reads, holding one entry per CDR3 protein. The sample gives 500,000 to 650,000 distinct CDR3 sequences, 12% of which show up once; 14% to 15% is in the top ten. The sample in question was PBMCs, obtained on the day of the yellow fever booster vaccination. The origin of the receptors is a man under 40 who received the YFV17D yellow fever vaccine. Both conserved end residues are part of each CDR3. The order of the fields is J gene, clone size, V gene, D gene, CDR3 protein, CDR3 DNA. The D gene is left open where the match is weak. The listing skips clone size in some rows; elsewhere it reads once, few, many or a size class.

j_gene: TRBJ1-5; abundance: .; v_gene: TRBV7-6; d_gene: .; CDR3aa: CASSLAPGGRQPQHF; CDR3nt: TGTGCCAGCAGCTTAGCGCCCGGGGGCCGGCAGCCCCAGCATTTT
j_gene: TRBJ2-7; abundance: few; v_gene: TRBV19; d_gene: TRBD2; CDR3aa: CASRPTSGHTYEQYF; CDR3nt: TGTGCCAGTAGGCCCACTAGCGGCCACACCTACGAGCAGTACTTC
j_gene: TRBJ2-1; abundance: few; v_gene: TRBV30; d_gene: .; CDR3aa: CAGYEGGSYNEQFF; CDR3nt: TGTGCCGGTTACGAGGGGGGCTCCTACAATGAGCAGTTCTTC
j_gene: TRBJ2-1; abundance: few; v_gene: TRBV4-3; d_gene: .; CDR3aa: CASSQDNGKRYNEQFF; CDR3nt: TGCGCCAGCAGCCAAGATAACGGGAAAAGGTACAATGAGCAGTTCTTC
j_gene: TRBJ2-3; abundance: .; v_gene: TRBV20-1; d_gene: .; CDR3aa: CSATGLKPTDTQYF; CDR3nt: TGCAGCGCTACAGGGTTAAAACCCACAGATACGCAGTATTTT
j_gene: TRBJ2-1; abundance: few; v_gene: TRBV2; d_gene: TRBD2; CDR3aa: CARGGTTSYNEQFF; CDR3nt: TGTGCCAGGGGGGGGACTACATCCTACAATGAGCAGTTCTTC
j_gene: TRBJ1-1; abundance: .; v_gene: TRBV11-2; d_gene: .; CDR3aa: CASSLAGRSTEAFF; CDR3nt: TGTGCCAGCAGCTTAGCCGGCCGGAGCACTGAAGCTTTCTTT
j_gene: TRBJ2-3; abundance: few; v_gene: TRBV27; d_gene: .; CDR3aa: CASSSTVGTQYF; CDR3nt: TGTGCCAGCAGTTCAACAGTGGGTACGCAGTATTTT
j_gene: TRBJ2-3; abundance: .; v_gene: TRBV12-3/TRBV12-4; d_gene: .; CDR3aa: CASSLVLARDTQYF; CDR3nt: TGTGCCAGCAGTTTAGTCCTAGCCCGGGATACGCAGTATTTT
j_gene: TRBJ2-5; abundance: once; v_gene: TRBV6-1; d_gene: .; CDR3aa: CASSPSEYFGTQYF; CDR3nt: TGTGCCAGCAGTCCATCCGAGTACTTCGGGACCCAGTACTTC
j_gene: TRBJ2-1; abundance: .; v_gene: TRBV9; d_gene: .; CDR3aa: CASSLRDSALFF; CDR3nt: TGTGCCAGCAGCCTCCGGGATTCTGCTCTGTTCTTC
j_gene: TRBJ2-1; abundance: .; v_gene: TRBV6-5; d_gene: .; CDR3aa: CASSYSWGLDEQFF; CDR3nt: TGTGCCAGCAGTTACTCCTGGGGTTTAGATGAGCAGTTCTTC
j_gene: TRBJ2-3; abundance: .; v_gene: TRBV20-1; d_gene: TRBD2; CDR3aa: CSARGGLSTDTQYF; CDR3nt: TGCAGTGCTAGAGGGGGACTAAGCACAGATACGCAGTATTTT
j_gene: TRBJ2-7; abundance: .; v_gene: TRBV12-3/TRBV12-4; d_gene: .; CDR3aa: CASSLTRRSYEQYF; CDR3nt: TGTGCCAGCAGTTTAACCCGCCGGTCTTACGAGCAGTACTTC
j_gene: TRBJ2-3; abundance: many; v_gene: TRBV5-6; d_gene: .; CDR3aa: CASSLRLATDTQYF; CDR3nt: TGTGCCAGCAGCTTGCGGCTAGCCACAGATACGCAGTATTTT
j_gene: TRBJ2-1; abundance: .; v_gene: TRBV30; d_gene: TRBD2; CDR3aa: CAWSDSQLAGEQFF; CDR3nt: TGTGCCTGGAGCGATTCCCAACTAGCGGGAGAGCAGTTCTTC
j_gene: TRBJ2-1; abundance: few; v_gene: TRBV6-1; d_gene: .; CDR3aa: CASSVSDWAGQFF; CDR3nt: TGTGCCAGCAGTGTATCCGACTGGGCTGGGCAGTTCTTC
j_gene: TRBJ1-2; abundance: few; v_gene: TRBV7-9; d_gene: TRBD1; CDR3aa: CASSPLPGQGPRGYTF; CDR3nt: TGTGCCAGCAGCCCCCTCCCGGGACAGGGTCCTCGTGGCTACACCTTC
j_gene: TRBJ2-4; abundance: few; v_gene: TRBV20-1; d_gene: .; CDR3aa: CSARGLGGAIQYF; CDR3nt: TGCAGTGCCCGGGGGCTAGGGGGGGCCATTCAGTACTTC
j_gene: TRBJ1-2; abundance: .; v_gene: TRBV5-4; d_gene: .; CDR3aa: CASSWDLVNYGYTF; CDR3nt: TGTGCCAGCAGCTGGGACTTAGTAAACTATGGCTACACCTTC
j_gene: TRBJ2-7; abundance: few; v_gene: TRBV29-1; d_gene: TRBD1; CDR3aa: CSVARDRGTHEQYF; CDR3nt: TGCAGCGTAGCTCGGGACAGGGGCACACACGAGCAGTACTTC
j_gene: TRBJ2-3; abundance: few; v_gene: TRBV7-2; d_gene: TRBD2; CDR3aa: CASSSGRAGDTQYF; CDR3nt: TGTGCCAGCAGCTCCGGGAGGGCCGGAGATACGCAGTATTTT
j_gene: TRBJ1-2; abundance: .; v_gene: TRBV12-3/TRBV12-4; d_gene: TRBD1; CDR3aa: CASTPSTQGNKDGYTF; CDR3nt: TGTGCCAGCACTCCCTCCACACAGGGGAATAAGGATGGCTACACCTTC
j_gene: TRBJ2-3; abundance: .; v_gene: TRBV4-2; d_gene: TRBD2; CDR3aa: CASSQASSGTSTDTQYF; CDR3nt: TGTGCCAGCAGCCAAGCCTCTAGCGGGACTAGCACAGATACGCAGTATTTT
j_gene: TRBJ2-3; abundance: .; v_gene: TRBV6-2/TRBV6-3; d_gene: .; CDR3aa: CASSPGLIRMDTQYF; CDR3nt: TGTGCCAGCAGCCCGGGACTTATCCGGATGGATACGCAGTATTTT
j_gene: TRBJ2-3; abundance: .; v_gene: TRBV2; d_gene: .; CDR3aa: CASSGVGGLGTSTDTQYF; CDR3nt: TGTGCCAGCAGCGGAGTCGGCGGGCTGGGTACTAGCACAGATACGCAGTATTTT
j_gene: TRBJ2-5; abundance: .; v_gene: TRBV11-2; d_gene: TRBD1; CDR3aa: CASSFDRGGAQETQYF; CDR3nt: TGTGCCAGCAGCTTCGACAGGGGGGGGGCCCAAGAGACCCAGTACTTC
j_gene: TRBJ1-5; abundance: few; v_gene: TRBV6-6; d_gene: .; CDR3aa: CASNRVVNQPQHF; CDR3nt: TGTGCCAGCAACAGGGTTGTCAATCAGCCCCAGCATTTT
j_gene: TRBJ2-3; abundance: .; v_gene: TRBV5-1; d_gene: .; CDR3aa: CASRNDGTDTQYF; CDR3nt: TGCGCCAGCAGAAATGACGGAACAGATACGCAGTATTTT
j_gene: TRBJ2-7; abundance: .; v_gene: TRBV9; d_gene: .; CDR3aa: CASSPSGGRGYEQYF; CDR3nt: TGTGCCAGCAGCCCCTCCGGAGGGAGGGGGTACGAGCAGTACTTC
j_gene: TRBJ2-1; abundance: .; v_gene: TRBV7-9; d_gene: .; CDR3aa: CASSLGLLAPYNEQFF; CDR3nt: TGTGCCAGCAGCTTAGGATTGCTGGCGCCGTACAATGAGCAGTTCTTC
j_gene: TRBJ2-1; abundance: .; v_gene: TRBV20-1; d_gene: .; CDR3aa: CSARGFRDSSYNEQFF; CDR3nt: TGCAGTGCTAGAGGGTTTCGGGACTCTTCCTACAATGAGCAGTTCTTC
j_gene: TRBJ1-4; abundance: .; v_gene: TRBV15; d_gene: .; CDR3aa: CATSRGDATNEKLFF; CDR3nt: TGTGCCACCAGCAGGGGGGATGCAACTAATGAAAAACTGTTTTTT
j_gene: TRBJ2-7; abundance: few; v_gene: TRBV12-3/TRBV12-4; d_gene: .; CDR3aa: CASSLKTGMYEQYF; CDR3nt: TGTGCCAGCAGTTTAAAAACAGGGATGTACGAGCAGTACTTC
j_gene: TRBJ2-1; abundance: .; v_gene: TRBV20-1; d_gene: .; CDR3aa: CSASASVNEQFF; CDR3nt: TGCAGTGCTAGCGCTAGCGTCAATGAGCAGTTCTTC
j_gene: TRBJ2-7; abundance: few; v_gene: TRBV2; d_gene: .; CDR3aa: CASSQDTFSDYEQYF; CDR3nt: TGTGCCAGCAGCCAGGACACCTTTTCAGACTACGAGCAGTACTTC
j_gene: TRBJ2-3; abundance: .; v_gene: TRBV23-1; d_gene: .; CDR3aa: CASSGAESSSTDTQYF; CDR3nt: TGCGCCAGCAGTGGGGCTGAATCGTCTAGCACAGATACGCAGTATTTT
j_gene: TRBJ2-5; abundance: .; v_gene: TRBV20-1; d_gene: .; CDR3aa: CSARGSRKETQYF; CDR3nt: TGCAGTGCTAGAGGATCCAGGAAAGAGACCCAGTACTTC
j_gene: TRBJ2-1; abundance: .; v_gene: TRBV20-1; d_gene: TRBD2; CDR3aa: CSASRTSGKDNEQFF; CDR3nt: TGCAGTGCTTCTCGTACTAGCGGGAAGGACAATGAGCAGTTCTTC
j_gene: TRBJ1-2; abundance: many; v_gene: TRBV7-9; d_gene: .; CDR3aa: CASSTDSPYGYTF; CDR3nt: TGTGCCAGCAGCACGGACAGCCCCTACGGCTACACCTTC
j_gene: TRBJ2-3; abundance: .; v_gene: TRBV9; d_gene: .; CDR3aa: CASSDRPLTSTDTQYF; CDR3nt: TGTGCCAGCAGCGATCGACCGCTTACTAGCACAGATACGCAGTATTTT
j_gene: TRBJ1-2; abundance: few; v_gene: TRBV19; d_gene: .; CDR3aa: CASSIGDGALANYGYTF; CDR3nt: TGTGCCAGTAGTATCGGTGACGGAGCCTTAGCTAACTATGGCTACACCTTC
j_gene: TRBJ2-5; abundance: many; v_gene: TRBV20-1; d_gene: .; CDR3aa: CSARDFRVETQYF; CDR3nt: TGCAGTGCTAGAGATTTTAGGGTAGAGACCCAGTACTTC
j_gene: TRBJ2-1; abundance: few; v_gene: TRBV7-6; d_gene: TRBD2; CDR3aa: CASSPFTGTSGVEQFF; CDR3nt: TGTGCCAGCAGCCCTTTCACGGGGACTAGCGGCGTTGAGCAGTTCTTC
j_gene: TRBJ1-1; abundance: many; v_gene: TRBV5-1; d_gene: TRBD1; CDR3aa: CASSPGTVNTEAFF; CDR3nt: TGTGCCAGCAGCCCCGGGACAGTGAACACTGAAGCTTTCTTT